This entry lists 25 T cell receptor beta chains sequenced from one sample in a study of blood T cell repertoires in COVID-19. The data were produced by immunoSEQ multiplex PCR, yet TCRdb's version contains in-frame clones alone and is incomplete. The repertoire holds roughly 180,000 clones, with 80% to 90% as singletons. The sample was PBMCs or T cells enriched from blood (not recorded which). The receptors were sampled from a man aged 40-49 years who had recovered from COVID-19.

V gene TRBV7-8 combines with J gene TRBJ2-7; D unclear. Germline CDR1 reads SGHVS; CDR2 reads FQNEAQ. This CDR3 comprises 15 residues. V lost 3 bases to trimming and J lost 0 bases, with 12 bases between them. CDR3 coding DNA: TGTGCCAGCAGCTTTACACAGTTAGACTCCTACGAGCAGTACTTC. Protein sequence: CASSFTQLDSYEQYF.

V gene TRBV5-4 combines with J gene TRBJ1-2; tentatively, D is TRBD1 (5 bases). The CDR3 extends over 14 amino acids. The germline gives CDR1 SGHNT, CDR2 YYREEE (reference sequence). V lost 4 bases and J 3 bases, leaving 13 bases between the germline ends. CDR3 bases: TGTGCCAGCAGCGAGCCGGGGGGGTACTATGGCTACACCTTC. It codes for CASSEPGGYYGYTF.

V is TRBV28 and J is TRBJ2-3; 8 bases match TRBD1. Germline trimming cut 6 bases from V and 1 base from J; bases unmatched to any gene: 9. The CDR3 is 16 residues long. CDR1 and CDR2 from the germline V gene are MDHEN and SYDVKM. CDR3 sequence: CASSPPGGWGTDTQYF. The CDR3 nucleotides are TGTGCCAGCAGCCCACCAGGGGGCTGGGGCACAGATACGCAGTATTTT.

This clone was observed once. The chain joins TRBV7-9 to TRBJ1-2; D unresolved. CDR1 is SEHNR and CDR2 is FQNEAQ in the germline V gene (reference sequence). This CDR3 has 14 amino acids. Trimming pared 0 bases from V and 3 bases from J, leaving 8 bases between. The CDR3 bases are TGTGCCAGCAGCTTAGCCCTCACGGACTATGGCTACACCTTC. The encoded protein is CASSLALTDYGYTF.

V and J are TRBV9 and TRBJ2-7, with TRBD2 matching over 9 bases. The CDR3 sequence is 14 residues long. V trimming: 0 bases; J trimming: 2 bases; junction bases outside the gene matches: 0. Per the germline V gene, CDR1 is SGDLS and CDR2 is YYNGEE. The CDR3 sequence is CASSVASGTYEQYF. CDR3 bases: TGTGCCAGCAGCGTAGCTAGCGGGACCTACGAGCAGTACTTC.

The chain uses TRBV5-6 and TRBJ1-2; D is perhaps TRBD1 (5 bases). V was cut by 4 bases and J by 4 bases, with 17 bases left in between. This CDR3 is 15 amino acids long. Germline V gene sequence: CDR1 SGHDT, CDR2 YYEEEE. This CDR3 reads CASSQDTVGGYGYTF. As DNA, the CDR3 is TGTGCCAGCAGCCAGGACACCGTCGGGGGCTATGGCTACACCTTC.

The chain links TRBV9 to TRBJ2-3, with 9 bases fitting TRBD1. Germline CDR1 is SGDLS and CDR2 is YYNGEE. CDR3 size: 13 residues. The junction had 1 base not matched to a gene; V was cut back by 5 bases and J by 3 bases. The DNA for the CDR3 is TGTGCCAGCAGGGGACAGGGTACAGATACGCAGTATTTT. This gives the protein CASRGQGTDTQYF.

The chain is built from TRBV30 and TRBJ2-3, with 11 bases that match TRBD2. Unmatched junction bases numbered 7, after V lost 5 bases and J lost 3 bases. CDR1 is GTSNPN, CDR2 SVGIG, per germline (reference sequence). The CDR3 is 15 residues long. The CDR3 region is CAWCPRTSGTDTQYF. CDR3 DNA sequence: TGTGCCTGGTGCCCACGGACTAGCGGGACAGATACGCAGTATTTT.

This sequence joins TRBV27 and TRBJ1-1, with 8 bases lining up with TRBD1. V lost 3 bases and J lost 1; bases outside the gene matches: 1. CDR3 length equals 14 residues. Germline V gene data show CDR1 as MNHEY and CDR2 as SMNVEV (reference sequence). CDR3 bases: TGTGCCAGCAGTTTCGGACAGGGGAACACTGAAGCTTTCTTT. Its protein is CASSFGQGNTEAFF.

The table lists this clone with a count of one. The chain links TRBV4-3 to TRBJ1-2; maybe TRBD1 (6 bases). V lost 0 bases to trimming and J lost 5 bases, with 13 bases between them. Germline V gives CDR1 LGHNA, CDR2 YSLEER. This CDR3 is built from 15 residues. The CDR3 loop is CASSQDRTGSYGYTF. In DNA form, the CDR3 reads TGCGCCAGCAGCCAAGACAGAACAGGGAGTTATGGCTACACCTTC.

V and J are TRBV4-1 and TRBJ2-1; D might be TRBD1 (6 bases). This CDR3 spans 16 amino acids. Germline CDR1 MGHRA, CDR2 YSYEKL. V was clipped by 3 bases and J by 12 bases, with 24 bases between them. As DNA, the CDR3 is TGCGCCAGCAGCCAGGTCCCACAGGGTCGAGGGGAGTTGCAGTTCTTC. Translating it yields CASSQVPQGRGELQFF.

V gene TRBV7-3 combines with J gene TRBJ2-3, with TRBD2 matching over 10 bases. Germline-derived CDR1 and CDR2 are SGHTA and FQGTGA. The CDR3 consists of 17 residues. The trim removed 5 bases at V and 6 bases at J, leaving 14 bases unmatched. For the CDR3, the DNA is TGTGCCAGCAGCCAGAGGGGTGGGGCTAGCGGGAGCGATACGCAGTATTTT. Translated, it gives CASSQRGGASGSDTQYF.

The chain employs TRBV7-3 and TRBJ2-1; D unresolved. The V end was cut by 5 bases, the J end by 9 bases, with 14 bases between. CDR1 and CDR2 from the germline V gene are SGHTA and FQGTGA. The CDR3 has 13 residues. The CDR3 here is CASSLTLGIEQFF. Written as DNA, the CDR3 is TGTGCCAGCAGCCTGACTCTAGGTATTGAGCAGTTCTTC.

The sample holds one count of this clone. The V gene is TRBV28, the J gene TRBJ2-7, with 8 bases matching TRBD1. The ends lost 8 bases at V and 2 bases at J; junction bases unmatched: 2. In germline, CDR1 is MDHEN, CDR2 SYDVKM. The CDR3 covers 12 residues. CDR3 protein: CASGDRTYEQYF. The CDR3 DNA follows: TGTGCCAGCGGGGACAGGACCTACGAGCAGTACTTC.

The rearrangement joins TRBV5-1 to TRBJ2-1; tentative D call: TRBD2 (5 bases). The CDR3 is 15 amino acids. The V gene's germline CDR1 is SGHRS and CDR2 YFSETQ. The ends were cut back, 0 bases at V and 5 bases at J, with 12 bases in the middle. This chain's CDR3 is CASSLGTGSHNEQFF. As DNA, the CDR3 is TGCGCCAGCAGCTTGGGAACGGGGTCCCACAATGAGCAGTTCTTC.

The chain couples TRBV7-8 to TRBJ1-1, with a tentative D call TRBD1 (5 bases). V was cut by 5 bases and J by 4 bases, with 17 bases left in between. Germline V lookup: CDR1 SGHVS, CDR2 FQNEAQ. This CDR3 is 15 amino acids long. This CDR3 is CASSRDGQGITEAFF. In nucleotides, the CDR3 is TGTGCCAGCAGCCGTGACGGCCAGGGTATCACTGAAGCTTTCTTT.

For the CDR3, the DNA is TGTGCCAGCAGCTTGGGACTAGGTTTGGCCTACGAGCAGTACGTC. The encoded protein is CASSLGLGLAYEQYV. The chain carries TRBV6-5 and TRBJ2-7; 8 nucleotides agree with TRBD2. V lost 6 bases to trimming and J lost 2 bases; unmatched junction nucleotides: 9. CDR1 and CDR2 from the germline V gene are MNHEY and SVGAGI. The CDR3 runs 15 residues.

The rearrangement joins TRBV12-3 or TRBV12-4 to TRBJ2-7; D gene uncertain. The CDR3 consists of 11 residues. The germline V and J ends were trimmed by 3 bases and 9 bases, with 9 bases remaining between them. As DNA, the CDR3 is TGTGCCAGCAGTTTCTCCCGTTGGCAGTACTTC. It translates to CASSFSRWQYF.

V and J are TRBV2 and TRBJ2-7; possibly TRBD1 for D (5 bases). The germline CDR1 and CDR2 sequences are SNHLY and FYNNEI. The length of the CDR3 is 14 residues. The V and J ends lost 6 bases and 4 bases respectively, with 16 bases between them. The CDR3 DNA reads TGTGCCAGCAGGAAGCCCGCGACAGAATACGAGCAGTACGTC. This encodes CASRKPATEYEQYV.

The V gene is TRBV2, the J gene TRBJ2-7; TRBD1 matches 8 bases. V lost 1 base to trimming and J lost 5 bases; unmatched junction nucleotides: 7. From germline, CDR1 is SNHLY and CDR2 FYNNEI. The CDR3 is made up of 15 amino acids. The CDR3 coding sequence is TGTGCCAGCAGTGAAGTAGGACAGGGATGGGACGAGCAGTACTTC. The encoded protein is CASSEVGQGWDEQYF.

This clone has just one count. V is TRBV5-1 and J is TRBJ2-1; 16 bases agree with TRBD2. This CDR3 is 15 amino acids long. The J segment lost 7 bases and the V segment lost 4 bases, leaving 2 bases of the junction unmatched. Germline-derived CDR1 and CDR2 are SGHRS and YFSETQ. CDR3 coding DNA: TGCGCCAGCAGCAGGGGACTAGCGGGAGGGAATGAGCAGTTCTTC. This encodes CASSRGLAGGNEQFF.

CDR3 DNA sequence: TGTGCCACCAGTGATTCGGGACAGACCTACGAGCAGTACTTC. Protein sequence: CATSDSGQTYEQYF. The chain uses TRBV24-1 and TRBJ2-7, with 7 nucleotides matching TRBD1. Germline loops: CDR1 KGHDR, CDR2 SFDVKD. The CDR3 extends over 14 amino acids. J gave up 2 bases and V 2 bases, and 2 bases lay outside the gene matches.

The chain employs TRBV7-9 and TRBJ2-3, with 8 nucleotides matching TRBD1. V shed 5 bases and J 0 bases; nucleotides not matched to a gene: 16. The germline V gene has CDR1 SEHNR and CDR2 FQNEAQ (reference sequence). The CDR3 has 19 residues. The CDR3 is CASSPARPGQGLSTDTQYF. The CDR3 nucleotides are TGTGCCAGCAGCCCTGCTCGACCTGGACAGGGTTTGAGCACAGATACGCAGTATTTT.

The chain is built from TRBV19 and TRBJ1-3; 7 nucleotides align to TRBD1. The CDR3 runs to 13 residues. From germline, CDR1 is LNHDA and CDR2 SQIVND (reference sequence). Germline trimming cut 7 bases from V and 2 bases from J; bases unmatched to any gene: 2. CDR3 DNA: TGTGCCAGTAATGACAGGGCTGGAAACACCATATATTTT. Translation gives CASNDRAGNTIYF.

The gene calls are TRBV28 and TRBJ1-1; tentative D call: TRBD1 (5 bases). Germline CDR1 and CDR2: MDHEN and SYDVKM. V shed 6 bases and J shed 10 bases, with 15 bases lying between them. The CDR3 has 12 amino acids. CDR3 sequence (DNA): TGTGCCAGCAGGGTAGGGGTTTGGGGAGCTTTCTTT. Protein sequence: CASRVGVWGAFF.